The rows below give T cell receptor beta chains drawn from one sample of a study of blood T cells in healthy people across ages. One entry per CDR3 protein results from TCRdb running MiXCR on the 5' RACE reads. The sample has fewer than 2 million distinct CDR3 sequences, about two fifths seen once; the top ten hold 23%. Sequencing was carried out using blood. These receptors came from a human donor in good health. Each CDR3 is given with its conserved first and last residue. A D gene is named only where the DNA matches it firmly. Some rows have no size entry. The others give once, few or many, or a class for an expanded clone.

d_call,clone_size,v_call,j_call,cdr3_nt,cdr3_aa
NA,few,TRBV4-2,TRBJ2-7,TGTGCCAGCAGCCAAGGGTTTGCAGGTCGCTCCTACGAGCAGTACTTC,CASSQGFAGRSYEQYF
TRBD1,NA,TRBV12-3/TRBV12-4,TRBJ1-5,TGTGCCAGCTCCCTCACGGACAGGGTTCATCAGCCCCAGCATTTT,CASSLTDRVHQPQHF
TRBD1,NA,TRBV7-9,TRBJ1-2,TGTGCCAGCAGCTTAGAGGGGGCCGCGGGTGGCTACACCTTC,CASSLEGAAGGYTF
TRBD2,NA,TRBV5-1,TRBJ2-5,TGCGCCAGCAGCGCGGGACTAGCGGCCATAAACCAGGAGACCCAGTACTTC,CASSAGLAAINQETQYF
NA,NA,TRBV7-2,TRBJ1-1,TGTGCCAGCACCTCGCAAATGAGGACTGAAGCTTTCTTT,CASTSQMRTEAFF
TRBD1,NA,TRBV4-2,TRBJ1-2,TGTGCCAGCAGCCAAGTTTCCTCCGAGACAGGGAGACATGGCTACACCTTC,CASSQVSSETGRHGYTF
TRBD2,few,TRBV20-1,TRBJ2-4,TGCAGTGCTGGGAGCGTAACGGGGGGTCTGAACTTAGCCAAAAACATTCAGTACTTC,CSAGSVTGGLNLAKNIQYF
TRBD2,once,TRBV20-1,TRBJ2-1,TGCAGTGCTAGAGGCGCGGGAGTTCGGAACAATGAGCAGTTCTTC,CSARGAGVRNNEQFF
NA,once,TRBV6-1,TRBJ1-5,TGTGCCAGCAGTGAAGCACAGGGCCAGCCCCAGCATTTT,CASSEAQGQPQHF
NA,NA,TRBV5-1,TRBJ1-3,TGCGCCAGCAGCTCCGTGGCCAGGGGTGCCGGAAACACCATATATTTT,CASSSVARGAGNTIYF
TRBD2,NA,TRBV5-1,TRBJ2-5,TGCGCCAGCAGCCGGAGGGCGGGGGGACTACAAGAGACCCAGTACTTC,CASSRRAGGLQETQYF
NA,few,TRBV4-2,TRBJ1-2,TGTGCCAGCAGCCAAGTATCAGGTCGGGGGCAGGGTGGCTACACCTTC,CASSQVSGRGQGGYTF
TRBD2,NA,TRBV20-1,TRBJ2-1,TGCAGTGCTAGAGATAAGAAGCGGGGGGGCATAAACAATGAGCAGTTCTTC,CSARDKKRGGINNEQFF
TRBD1,NA,TRBV12-3/TRBV12-4,TRBJ2-7,TGTGCCAGCAAAACAGGGGGATTGAGCGCATACGAGCAGTACTTC,CASKTGGLSAYEQYF
NA,few,TRBV20-1,TRBJ1-2,TGCAGTGCTAGTCCCGGCCGAGCTAACTATGGCTACACCTTC,CSASPGRANYGYTF
NA,NA,TRBV27,TRBJ2-1,TGTGCCAGCAGTTCCACAAATACAGGGTACAATGAGCAGTTCTTC,CASSSTNTGYNEQFF
NA,NA,TRBV4-3,TRBJ1-2,TGCGCCAGCAGCCTACTTGGGACAAGGAGAGATGGCTACACCTTC,CASSLLGTRRDGYTF
TRBD1,NA,TRBV7-3,TRBJ2-1,TGTGCCAGCAGCCCCAACAGGGGGCAGTACAATGAGCAGTTCTTC,CASSPNRGQYNEQFF
TRBD2,few,TRBV6-5,TRBJ2-1,TGTGCCAGCAGTTACTTCACGGGGGGTGAGCAGTTCTTC,CASSYFTGGEQFF
TRBD2,few,TRBV4-3,TRBJ2-3,TGCGCCAGCAGCCAAGTGCTGGCTAGCGGTATCACAGATACGCAGTATTTT,CASSQVLASGITDTQYF
TRBD1,NA,TRBV7-2,TRBJ2-7,TGTGCCAGCAGCTTGGAACCACAGGGGCCCTACGAGCAGTACTTC,CASSLEPQGPYEQYF
TRBD1,NA,TRBV19,TRBJ1-1,TGTGCCAGTCTCGACAGGGCAAGCACTGAAGCTTTCTTT,CASLDRASTEAFF
NA,NA,TRBV10-3,TRBJ1-2,TGTGCCACCGGGACCGAGTCTGGCTACACCTTC,CATGTESGYTF
NA,NA,TRBV24-1,TRBJ1-2,TGTGCCACCAGTGGGTGGGACGGCGGCTACACCTTC,CATSGWDGGYTF
NA,few,TRBV7-2,TRBJ2-7,TGTGCCAGCACCCGGGGGGGACAGGCCTACGAGCAGTACTTC,CASTRGGQAYEQYF
NA,few,TRBV28,TRBJ2-7,TGTGCCAGCAGTTTTGGGACACCGGGATCCTACGAGCAGTACTTC,CASSFGTPGSYEQYF
NA,few,TRBV20-1,TRBJ1-2,TGCAGTGCTAGAGATGTTCGGGGGATGGGTGGCTACACCTTC,CSARDVRGMGGYTF
TRBD2,NA,TRBV3-1,TRBJ2-7,TGTGCCAGCAGCCTAGCGGGAGAGTACAACGAGCAGTACTTC,CASSLAGEYNEQYF
TRBD1,NA,TRBV20-1,TRBJ1-2,TGCAGTGCCCCACCGACAGGGATCTATGGCTACACCTTC,CSAPPTGIYGYTF
NA,few,TRBV12-3/TRBV12-4,TRBJ2-7,TGTGCCAGCTTGCTCGGGTCTGGCGAGCAGTACTTC,CASLLGSGEQYF
NA,NA,TRBV7-3,TRBJ2-3,TGTGCCAGCAGCTTACTGGGCCACCGCACAGATACGCAGTATTTT,CASSLLGHRTDTQYF
TRBD1,NA,TRBV27,TRBJ1-1,TGTGCCAGCAGTCTCAGGACAGGGGGATACACTGAAGCTTTCTTT,CASSLRTGGYTEAFF
NA,once,TRBV25-1,TRBJ1-5,TGTGCCAGCAGTGAAATGGGGGGATGGCAGCCCCAGCATTTT,CASSEMGGWQPQHF
TRBD1,few,TRBV28,TRBJ2-1,TGTGCCAGCAGTACACAGGGGCGAAGTTTCTACAATGAGCAGTTCTTC,CASSTQGRSFYNEQFF
NA,NA,TRBV7-8,TRBJ2-7,TGTGCCAGCAGCTCTCCCCGGGTCTTCCCCTACGAGCAGTACTTC,CASSSPRVFPYEQYF